Here is one T cell receptor (beta chain) with its context. The antigen remains unidentified. V lost 6 bases to trimming and J lost 2 bases; unmatched junction nucleotides: 9. The CDR3 extends over 15 amino acids. The data stem from a study of T cells after yellow fever vaccination. Template switching with 5'RACE generated the TCR cDNA and added a universal primer site and UMIs. Via MiXCR, TCRdb re-called the 5' RACE reads, giving one row per CDR3 protein. The profile shows approximately 340,000 distinct CDR3 sequences, 8.7% of them singletons. Study outcomes and limitations: After the booster, nearly 98% of CD4 and 88% of CD8 primary-response clones were re-detected. Only a small proportion of the clonotypes turned up in both the CD4 and the CD8 compartments, likely arising from convergent recombination.

Sequencing was performed on PBMCs, taken on the day of the first yellow fever vaccination. This receptor was identified in a man aged 18 to 29 who received the YFV17D yellow fever vaccine. The V call is TRBV12-3 or TRBV12-4, the J call TRBJ1-2, with 7 bases identical to TRBD1. The CDR3 sequence is CASRANSGQNYGYTF. CDR3 nucleotides: TGTGCCAGCAGAGCCAACTCGGGACAGAACTATGGCTACACCTTC.